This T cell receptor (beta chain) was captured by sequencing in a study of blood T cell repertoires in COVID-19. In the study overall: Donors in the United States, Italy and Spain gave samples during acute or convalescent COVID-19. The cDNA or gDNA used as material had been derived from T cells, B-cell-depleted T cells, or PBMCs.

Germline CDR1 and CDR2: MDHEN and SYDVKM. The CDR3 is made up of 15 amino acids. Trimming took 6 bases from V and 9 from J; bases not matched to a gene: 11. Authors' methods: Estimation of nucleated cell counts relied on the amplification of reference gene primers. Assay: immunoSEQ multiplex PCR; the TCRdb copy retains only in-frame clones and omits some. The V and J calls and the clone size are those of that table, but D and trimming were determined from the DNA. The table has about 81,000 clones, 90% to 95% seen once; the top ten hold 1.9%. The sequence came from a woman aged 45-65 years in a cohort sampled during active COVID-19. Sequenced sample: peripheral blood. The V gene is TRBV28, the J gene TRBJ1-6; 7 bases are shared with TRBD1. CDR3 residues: CASRTPGTDSSPLHF. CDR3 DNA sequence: TGTGCCAGCAGAACCCCCGGGACAGACAGTTCACCCCTCCACTTT. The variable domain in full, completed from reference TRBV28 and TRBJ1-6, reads DVKVTQSSRYLVKRTGEKVFLECVQDMDHENMFWYRQDPGLGLRLIYFSYDVKMKEKGDIPEGYSVSREKKERFSLILESASTNQTSMYLCASRTPGTDSSPLHFGNGTRLTVT.